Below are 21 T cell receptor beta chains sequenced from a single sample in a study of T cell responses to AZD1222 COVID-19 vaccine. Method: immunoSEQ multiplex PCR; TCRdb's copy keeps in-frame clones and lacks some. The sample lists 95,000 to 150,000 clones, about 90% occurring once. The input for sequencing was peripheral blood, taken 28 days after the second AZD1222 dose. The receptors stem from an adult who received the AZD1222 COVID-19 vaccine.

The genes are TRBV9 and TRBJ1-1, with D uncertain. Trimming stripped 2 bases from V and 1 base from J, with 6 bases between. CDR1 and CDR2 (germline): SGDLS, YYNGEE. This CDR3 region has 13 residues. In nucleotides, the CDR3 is TGTGCCAGCAGCGTGGCACAGAACACTGAAGCTTTCTTT. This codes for CASSVAQNTEAFF.

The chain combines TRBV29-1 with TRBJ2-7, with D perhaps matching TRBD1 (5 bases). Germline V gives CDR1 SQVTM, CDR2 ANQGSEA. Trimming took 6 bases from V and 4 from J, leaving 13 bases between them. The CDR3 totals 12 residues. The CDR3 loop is CSVGRQGYEQYF. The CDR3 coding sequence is TGCAGCGTCGGACGTCAGGGATACGAGCAGTACTTC.

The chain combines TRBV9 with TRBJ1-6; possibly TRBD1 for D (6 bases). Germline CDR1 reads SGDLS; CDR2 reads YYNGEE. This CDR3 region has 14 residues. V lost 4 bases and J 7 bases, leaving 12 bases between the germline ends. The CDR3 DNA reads TGTGCCAGCAGCTCAGGGACACCGAATTCACCCCTCCACTTT. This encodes CASSSGTPNSPLHF.

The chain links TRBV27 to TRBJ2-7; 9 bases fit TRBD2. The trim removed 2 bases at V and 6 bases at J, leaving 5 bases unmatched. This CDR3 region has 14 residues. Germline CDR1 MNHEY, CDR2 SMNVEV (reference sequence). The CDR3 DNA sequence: TGTGCCAGCAGTTTACGGCGGGAGGGCCCCGAGCAGTACTTC. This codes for CASSLRREGPEQYF.

CDR3 bases: TGTGCCAGCTCACCACGGCCAGGGGGAGATGAAAAACTGTTTTTT. This codes for CASSPRPGGDEKLFF. The rearrangement uses TRBV18 and TRBJ1-4; 7 bases line up with TRBD1. This CDR3 spans 15 amino acids. Unmatched junction bases numbered 5, after V lost 1 base and J lost 6 bases. In germline, CDR1 is KGHSH, CDR2 LQKENI.

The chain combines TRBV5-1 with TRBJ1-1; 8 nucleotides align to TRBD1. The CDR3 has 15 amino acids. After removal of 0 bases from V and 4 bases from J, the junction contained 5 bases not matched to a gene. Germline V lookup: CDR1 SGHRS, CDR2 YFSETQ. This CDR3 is CASSLGQGLGTEAFF. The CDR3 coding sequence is TGCGCCAGCAGCTTGGGACAGGGGCTGGGCACTGAAGCTTTCTTT.

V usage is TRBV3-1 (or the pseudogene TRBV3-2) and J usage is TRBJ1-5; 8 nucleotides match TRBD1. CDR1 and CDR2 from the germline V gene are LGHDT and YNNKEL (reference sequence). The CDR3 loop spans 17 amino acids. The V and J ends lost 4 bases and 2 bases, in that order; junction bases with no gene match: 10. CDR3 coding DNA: TGTGCCAGCAGCCCATCCCAGGGGGCTCTTCGCAATCAGCCCCAGCATTTT. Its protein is CASSPSQGALRNQPQHF.

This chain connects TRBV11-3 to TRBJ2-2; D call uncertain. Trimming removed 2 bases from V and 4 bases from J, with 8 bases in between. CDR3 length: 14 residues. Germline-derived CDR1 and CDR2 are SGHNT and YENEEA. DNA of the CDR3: TGTGCCAGCAGCTTATTGAGTGCCACCGGGGAGCTGTTTTTT. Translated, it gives CASSLLSATGELFF.

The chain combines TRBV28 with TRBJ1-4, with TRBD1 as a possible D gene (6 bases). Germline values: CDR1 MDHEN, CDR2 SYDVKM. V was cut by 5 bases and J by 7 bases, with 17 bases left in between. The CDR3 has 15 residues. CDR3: CASSQPTGRSEKLFF. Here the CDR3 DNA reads TGTGCCAGCAGTCAACCTACAGGGAGGAGTGAAAAACTGTTTTTT. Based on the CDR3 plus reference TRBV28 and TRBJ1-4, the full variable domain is DVKVTQSSRYLVKRTGEKVFLECVQDMDHENMFWYRQDPGLGLRLIYFSYDVKMKEKGDIPEGYSVSREKKERFSLILESASTNQTSMYLCASSQPTGRSEKLFFGSGTQLSVL.

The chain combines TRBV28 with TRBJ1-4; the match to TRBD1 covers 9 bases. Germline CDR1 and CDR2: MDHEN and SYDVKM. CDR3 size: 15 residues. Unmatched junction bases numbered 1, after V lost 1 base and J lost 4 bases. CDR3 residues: CASSLSGQGNEKLFF. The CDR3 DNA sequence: TGTGCCAGCAGTTTATCGGGACAGGGTAATGAAAAACTGTTTTTT.

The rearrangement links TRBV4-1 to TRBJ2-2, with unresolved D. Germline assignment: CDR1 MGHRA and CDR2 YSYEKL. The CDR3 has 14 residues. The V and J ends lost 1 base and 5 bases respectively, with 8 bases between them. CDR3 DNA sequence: TGCGCCAGCAGCCAAGTTGGATTAACCGGGGAGCTGTTTTTT. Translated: CASSQVGLTGELFF.

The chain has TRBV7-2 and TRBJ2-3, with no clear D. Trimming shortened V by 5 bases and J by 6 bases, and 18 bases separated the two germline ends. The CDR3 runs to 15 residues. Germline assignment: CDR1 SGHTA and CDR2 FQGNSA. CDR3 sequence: CASSPYSTSQDTQYF. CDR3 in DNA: TGTGCCAGCAGCCCGTACTCGACCTCACAGGATACGCAGTATTTT.

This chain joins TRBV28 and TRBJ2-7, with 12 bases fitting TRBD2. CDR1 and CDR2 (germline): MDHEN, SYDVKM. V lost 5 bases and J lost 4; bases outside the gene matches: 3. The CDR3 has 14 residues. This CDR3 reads CASSTSGGPYEQYF. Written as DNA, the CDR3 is TGTGCCAGCAGTACTAGCGGGGGGCCATACGAGCAGTACTTC.

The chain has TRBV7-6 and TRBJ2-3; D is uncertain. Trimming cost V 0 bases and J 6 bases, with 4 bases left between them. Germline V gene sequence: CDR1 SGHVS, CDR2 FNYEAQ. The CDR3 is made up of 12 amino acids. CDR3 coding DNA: TGTGCCAGCAGCTTAGCCCGGGATACGCAGTATTTT. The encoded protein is CASSLARDTQYF.

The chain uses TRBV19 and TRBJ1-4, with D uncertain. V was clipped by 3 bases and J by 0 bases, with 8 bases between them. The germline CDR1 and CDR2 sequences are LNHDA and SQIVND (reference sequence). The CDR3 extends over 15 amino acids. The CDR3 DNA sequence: TGTGCCAGTAGTATCGGGGTTGCAACTAATGAAAAACTGTTTTTT. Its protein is CASSIGVATNEKLFF.

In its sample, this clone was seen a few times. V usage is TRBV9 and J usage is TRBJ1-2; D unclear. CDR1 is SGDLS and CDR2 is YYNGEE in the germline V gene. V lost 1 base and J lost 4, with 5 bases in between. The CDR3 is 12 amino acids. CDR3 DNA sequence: TGTGCCAGCAGCGTACTGACCTATGGCTACACCTTC. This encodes CASSVLTYGYTF.

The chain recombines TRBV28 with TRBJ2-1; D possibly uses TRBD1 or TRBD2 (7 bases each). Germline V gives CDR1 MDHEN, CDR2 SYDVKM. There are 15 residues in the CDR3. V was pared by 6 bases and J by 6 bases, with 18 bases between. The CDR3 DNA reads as TGTGCCAGCAGCCAGGGGGGGGTAGGTCGCAATGAGCAGTTCTTC. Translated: CASSQGGVGRNEQFF.

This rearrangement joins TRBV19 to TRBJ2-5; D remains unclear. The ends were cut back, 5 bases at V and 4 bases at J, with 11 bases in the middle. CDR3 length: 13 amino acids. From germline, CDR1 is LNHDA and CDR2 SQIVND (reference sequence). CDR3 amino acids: CASSPPTRETQYF. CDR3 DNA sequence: TGTGCCAGTAGTCCCCCCACTCGAGAGACCCAGTACTTC.

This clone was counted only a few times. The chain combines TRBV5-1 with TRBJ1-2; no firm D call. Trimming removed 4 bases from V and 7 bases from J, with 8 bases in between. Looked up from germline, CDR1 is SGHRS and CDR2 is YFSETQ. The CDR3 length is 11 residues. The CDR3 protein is CASSPPPGYTF. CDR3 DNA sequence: TGCGCCAGCAGCCCCCCGCCTGGCTACACCTTC.

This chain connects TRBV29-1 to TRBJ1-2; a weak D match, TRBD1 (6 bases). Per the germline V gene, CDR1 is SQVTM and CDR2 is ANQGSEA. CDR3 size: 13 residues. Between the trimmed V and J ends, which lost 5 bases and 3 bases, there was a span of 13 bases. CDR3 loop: CSVRPGADYGYTF. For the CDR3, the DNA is TGCAGCGTTCGACCAGGGGCAGACTATGGCTACACCTTC. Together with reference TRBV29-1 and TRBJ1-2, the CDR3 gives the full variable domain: SAVISQKPSRDICQRGTSLTIQCQVDSQVTMMFWYRQQPGQSLTLIATANQGSEATYESGFVIDKFPISRPNLTFSTLTVSNMSPEDSSIYLCSVRPGADYGYTFGSGTRLTVV.

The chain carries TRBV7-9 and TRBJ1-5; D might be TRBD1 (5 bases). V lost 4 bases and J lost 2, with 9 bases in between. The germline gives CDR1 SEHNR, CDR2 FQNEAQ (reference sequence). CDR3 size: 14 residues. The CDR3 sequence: CASSYGGGNQPQHF. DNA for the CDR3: TGTGCCAGCAGCTATGGGGGGGGCAATCAGCCCCAGCATTTT. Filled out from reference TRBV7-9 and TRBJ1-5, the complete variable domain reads DTGVSQNPRHKITKRGQNVTFRCDPISEHNRLYWYRQTLGQGPEFLTYFQNEAQLEKSRLLSDRFSAERPKGSFSTLEIQRTEQGDSAMYLCASSYGGGNQPQHFGDGTRLSIL.